The clone carrying this T cell receptor beta chain occurred many times. Its antigen remains unidentified. Time point described: newly diagnosed GD, antithyroid drugs for less than 3 months. There was RNA extracted from PBMCs, and the TCR library was made from it. This record comes from a study of regulatory T cells in long-lasting Graves disease. Findings and limits, study-wide: Exclusively peripheral blood, rather than thyroid tissue, was studied.

Library construction for TCR beta used iRepertoire HTBI primers and Arm-PCR of CDR3 regions. TCRdb used MiXCR to reprocess the multiplex PCR reads, holding one entry per CDR3 protein. The sample includes around 480,000 distinct CDR3 sequences, around 16% of them seen just once. These data also formed part of another study, on T cells in Graves' hyperthyroidism and ophthalmopathy. That report adds: Criteria for exclusion of patients were uncontrolled infection, other autoimmune disease, pregnancy or lactation.

The TCR sequence derives from a woman aged 40-60 years with Graves disease. This sample comprised peripheral blood mononuclear cells (PBMCs), obtained at new diagnosis, from a patient treated with antithyroid drugs.

CDR3 bases: TGTGCCAGCAGCTCCATGGACAGGATTGAAGCTTTCTTT. It is translated as CASSSMDRIEAFF. The V call is TRBV5-5, the J call TRBJ1-1; 7 bases fit TRBD1. This CDR3 comprises 13 residues. The germline V gene encodes CDR1 SGHKS and CDR2 YYEKEE (reference sequence). V shed 3 bases and J 7 bases; nucleotides not matched to a gene: 6. The full variable domain, in which reference TRBV5-5 and TRBJ1-1 provide the parts outside the CDR3, is DAGVTQSPTHLIKTRGQQVTLRCSPISGHKSVSWYQQVLGQGPQFIFQYYEKEERGRGNFPDRFSARQFPNYSSELNVNALLLGDSALYLCASSSMDRIEAFFGQGTRLTVV.